These 14 T cell receptor beta chains share one sample of origin, sequenced in a study of shared clonotypes between healthy human individuals. Naive CD8 isolation took CD45RO-negative cells positively selected for CCR7 and excluded terminally differentiated effector memory CD45RA+ cells. Produced via immunoSEQ multiplex PCR; TCRdb's table is partial and in-frame only. The sample has over 2 million clones, about 95% seen once; the top ten hold roughly 1.1%. What was sequenced was naive CD8+ T cells sorted from blood. Receptors were obtained from a man aged 18 to 35 in good health.

The rearrangement joins TRBV11-2 to TRBJ2-5, with D uncertain. This CDR3 contains 17 residues. CDR1 and CDR2 (germline): SGHAT, FQNNGV. The V end lost 4 bases, the J end lost 2 bases, and 20 bases lay between the germline ends. DNA for the CDR3: TGTGCCAGCAGCTCATTTGACCATAGGGCCTCTCAAGAGACCCAGTACTTC. Amino acids: CASSSFDHRASQETQYF.

The count of this clone is one. The chain employs TRBV5-1 and TRBJ1-2; D ambiguous. Trimming removed 0 bases from V and 0 bases from J, with 15 bases in between. This CDR3 has 17 amino acids. In germline, CDR1 is SGHRS, CDR2 YFSETQ. CDR3 loop: CASSLVAIPTANYGYTF. The CDR3 DNA is TGCGCCAGCAGCTTGGTGGCGATCCCCACAGCTAACTATGGCTACACCTTC. The full variable domain, completed using reference TRBV5-1 and TRBJ1-2, is KAGVTQTPRYLIKTRGQQVTLSCSPISGHRSVSWYQQTPGQGLQFLFEYFSETQRNKGNFPGRFSGRQFSNSRSEMNVSTLELGDSALYLCASSLVAIPTANYGYTFGSGTRLTVV.

As DNA, the CDR3 is TGTGCCAGCATAGGGAGGGCAGTGCAGACCCAGTACTTC. It codes for CASIGRAVQTQYF. This chain joins TRBV2 and TRBJ2-5; 7 nucleotides match TRBD2. Losses at the gene ends were 7 bases for V and 6 bases for J; bases not matched to a gene: 8. This CDR3 is built from 13 residues. CDR1 and CDR2 (germline): SNHLY, FYNNEI.

This rearrangement joins TRBV27 to TRBJ2-7; D not certain. Between the trimmed V and J ends, which lost 4 bases and 3 bases, there was a span of 10 bases. The CDR3 loop spans 13 amino acids. Per the germline V gene, CDR1 is MNHEY and CDR2 is SMNVEV (reference sequence). The chain's CDR3 is CASSWSAYYEQYF. The CDR3 nucleotides read TGTGCCAGCAGTTGGAGCGCTTACTACGAGCAGTACTTC.

The chain has TRBV5-6 and TRBJ2-7; 9 bases fit TRBD1. V lost 4 bases and J lost 5; bases outside the gene matches: 7. The CDR3 is 14 residues long. Germline CDR1 reads SGHDT; CDR2 reads YYEEEE. CDR3 protein: CASSPGQGLHEQYF. In DNA, the CDR3 is TGTGCCAGCAGCCCGGGACAGGGACTCCACGAGCAGTACTTC. Using reference TRBV5-6 and TRBJ2-7 for the parts outside the CDR3, the full variable domain is DAGVTQSPTHLIKTRGQQVTLRCSPKSGHDTVSWYQQALGQGPQFIFQYYEEEERQRGNFPDRFSGHQFPNYSSELNVNALLLGDSALYLCASSPGQGLHEQYFGPGTRLTVT.

V is TRBV4-1 and J is TRBJ1-2, with D possibly matching TRBD1 (5 bases). Germline V gene lookup returns CDR1 MGHRA and CDR2 YSYEKL. CDR3 length: 14 residues. Deletions cut 0 bases from V and 7 bases from J, with 12 bases between. The DNA of the CDR3 is TGCGCCAGCAGCCAAGATCTTGCAGGGATTGGCTACACCTTC. It encodes CASSQDLAGIGYTF.

The chain has TRBV11-2 and TRBJ2-2; 7 bases are a match to TRBD1. CDR3 length: 15 residues. V gave up 5 bases and J gave up 7 bases; unmatched junction bases: 10. The germline gives CDR1 SGHAT, CDR2 FQNNGV. DNA for the CDR3: TGTGCCAGCAGCCCCGGAACAGGGGCGGGCGGGGAGCTGTTTTTT. This translates into CASSPGTGAGGELFF.

The rearrangement uses TRBV28 and TRBJ1-3; D ambiguous. The ends were cut back, 7 bases at V and 4 bases at J, with 17 bases in the middle. CDR1 is MDHEN, CDR2 SYDVKM, per germline. The CDR3 consists of 15 residues. CDR3 protein: CASTAGRRGGNTIYF. CDR3 nucleotides: TGTGCCAGCACTGCCGGACGCCGAGGGGGAAACACCATATATTTT. Based on the CDR3 plus reference TRBV28 and TRBJ1-3, the full variable domain is DVKVTQSSRYLVKRTGEKVFLECVQDMDHENMFWYRQDPGLGLRLIYFSYDVKMKEKGDIPEGYSVSREKKERFSLILESASTNQTSMYLCASTAGRRGGNTIYFGEGSWLTVV.

This clone was recorded a few times. The CDR3 DNA reads TGTGCCAGCAGCTTAGACAGCTCTAACTATGGCTACACCTTC. Translating gives CASSLDSSNYGYTF. This rearrangement joins TRBV5-4 to TRBJ1-2; possibly TRBD1 for D (5 bases). Trimming left V 2 bases short and J 0 bases short, with 8 bases between. The length of the CDR3 is 14 residues. Germline V gene sequence: CDR1 SGHNT, CDR2 YYREEE (reference sequence).

This chain joins TRBV2 and TRBJ2-7; no firm D call. Deletions cut 2 bases from V and 3 bases from J, with 8 bases between. The CDR3 contains 13 residues. Germline V gene sequence: CDR1 SNHLY, CDR2 FYNNEI. The CDR3 sequence: CASSESPDYEQYF. The CDR3 DNA is TGTGCCAGCAGTGAAAGCCCGGACTACGAGCAGTACTTC. Combining the CDR3 with reference TRBV2 and TRBJ2-7 gives the whole variable domain EPEVTQTPSHQVTQMGQEVILRCVPISNHLYFYWYRQILGQKVEFLVSFYNNEISEKSEIFDDQFSVERPDGSNFTLKIRSTKLEDSAMYFCASSESPDYEQYFGPGTRLTVT.

This chain links TRBV13 with TRBJ2-7; 9 nucleotides line up with TRBD2. The CDR3 loop spans 15 amino acids. Trimming cost V 5 bases and J 3 bases; bases outside gene matches: 8. From germline, CDR1 is PRHDT and CDR2 FYEKMQ (reference sequence). The CDR3 DNA sequence: TGTGCCAGCAGCGGGACCGGGACTAGCTACTACGAGCAGTACTTC. It specifies CASSGTGTSYYEQYF. The entire variable domain, with the rest obtained from reference TRBV13 and TRBJ2-7, is as follows: AAGVIQSPRHLIKEKRETATLKCYPIPRHDTVYWYQQGPGQDPQFLISFYEKMQSDKGSIPDRFSAQQFSDYHSELNMSSLELGDSALYFCASSGTGTSYYEQYFGPGTRLTVT.

The chain recombines TRBV27 with TRBJ1-2, with unresolved D. The CDR3 runs to 18 residues. The V gene lost 2 bases and the J gene lost 0 bases, with 19 bases spanning the gap. The germline V gene has CDR1 MNHEY and CDR2 SMNVEV (reference sequence). Here the CDR3 DNA reads TGTGCCAGCAGTTTAGCCGCAGGTGAGGGCCAAGCTAACTATGGCTACACCTTC. Translating gives CASSLAAGEGQANYGYTF.

The chain links TRBV15 to TRBJ2-7, with D unclear. Germline lookup yields CDR1 LNHNV and CDR2 YYDKDF (reference sequence). The V and J ends lost 3 bases and 0 bases respectively, with 9 bases between them. CDR3 length: 14 amino acids. The CDR3 DNA sequence: TGTGCCACCAGCAGTCTAGTACCCTCCTACGAGCAGTACTTC. It is translated as CATSSLVPSYEQYF.

The genes are TRBV4-1 and TRBJ1-2; D call uncertain. Germline V gene sequence: CDR1 MGHRA, CDR2 YSYEKL. The CDR3 totals 15 residues. V was pared by 1 base and J by 3 bases, with 12 bases between. CDR3 sequence reads: CASSQVGEGDYGYTF. CDR3 nucleotides: TGCGCCAGCAGCCAAGTTGGGGAGGGTGACTATGGCTACACCTTC.